What follows are 24 T cell receptor beta chains derived from one specimen sequenced in a study of OX40 agonist ivuxolimab in advanced cancers. Libraries were made using the immunoSEQ multiplex PCR assay. The clones in this table, taken by TCRdb from immuneACCESS, are in-frame only. Not every clone is retained; where verified, under half of the shortfall comes from an unresolved V gene, and the cause of the rest is unknown. For this sample the table gives around 100,000 clones, of which roughly 90% were detected only once. Around 0.3% of the sample belongs to the ten largest clones. The sequenced sample was CD4+ or CD8+ T cells sorted from blood, obtained in a trial of the OX40 agonist ivuxolimab. Every receptor here comes from an adult with an advanced solid tumor such as melanoma, head and neck, liver or kidney cancer.

J is TRBJ2-1 and V is TRBV11-3, with D tentatively TRBD2 (6 bases). This CDR3 region has 15 residues. Between the trimmed V and J ends, which lost 5 bases and 7 bases, there was a span of 18 bases. Germline assignment: CDR1 SGHNT and CDR2 YENEEA. The chain's CDR3 is CASSARAGPTNEQFF. DNA for the CDR3: TGTGCCAGCAGCGCCCGGGCGGGACCTACAAATGAGCAGTTCTTC.

V is TRBV11-2 and J is TRBJ2-7, with D unresolved. Germline V gives CDR1 SGHAT, CDR2 FQNNGV. The CDR3 runs 13 residues. The ends were cut back, 4 bases at V and 1 base at J, with 8 bases in the middle. CDR3 in DNA: TGTGCCAGCAGCTCCTATGCTTCCTACGAGCAGTACTTC. Amino acid sequence: CASSSYASYEQYF.

The J gene is TRBJ2-2, the V gene TRBV7-3; the D call may be TRBD1 or TRBD2 (5 bases each). Trimming took 2 bases from V and 3 from J, leaving 10 bases between them. Germline-derived CDR1 and CDR2 are SGHTA and FQGTGA. This CDR3 has 15 residues. This CDR3 reads CASSLVGRDTGELFF. The CDR3 DNA follows: TGTGCCAGCAGCTTAGTGGGACGAGACACCGGGGAGCTGTTTTTT.

This chain links TRBV18 with TRBJ2-7; the D is unclear. The CDR3 covers 11 residues. Trimming removed 6 bases from V and 2 bases from J, with 5 bases in between. Germline V lookup: CDR1 KGHSH, CDR2 LQKENI. CDR3 nucleotide sequence: TGTGCCAGCTCTCCTACCTACGAGCAGTACTTC. It codes for CASSPTYEQYF.

This clone was detected once. The chain carries TRBV7-9 and TRBJ2-7; 10 bases are shared with TRBD2. With 3 bases clipped from V and 2 bases from J, the junction kept 7 bases outside the gene matches. The CDR3 covers 16 residues. Germline V gene data show CDR1 as SEHNR and CDR2 as FQNEAQ (reference sequence). The CDR3 nucleotides read TGTGCCAGCAGCTTGGGAGGACTAGCGGAGCCCTACGAGCAGTACTTC. It translates to CASSLGGLAEPYEQYF. The full variable domain, its missing parts supplied by reference TRBV7-9 and TRBJ2-7, is DTGVSQNPRHKITKRGQNVTFRCDPISEHNRLYWYRQTLGQGPEFLTYFQNEAQLEKSRLLSDRFSAERPKGSFSTLEIQRTEQGDSAMYLCASSLGGLAEPYEQYFGPGTRLTVT.

The chain has TRBV7-3 and TRBJ2-1; unclear D gene. Trimming removed 4 bases from V and 4 bases from J, with 5 bases in between. Germline lookup yields CDR1 SGHTA and CDR2 FQGTGA. The CDR3 covers 12 residues. CDR3 DNA sequence: TGTGCCAGCAGCTACAGATACAATGAGCAGTTCTTC. It yields the protein CASSYRYNEQFF.

This chain links TRBV9 with TRBJ2-5; 9 bases fit TRBD1. V trimming: 2 bases; J trimming: 4 bases; junction bases outside the gene matches: 9. Germline CDR1 is SGDLS and CDR2 is YYNGEE. The CDR3 sequence is 16 residues long. CDR3 in amino acids: CASSVLGTGTAETQYF. CDR3 coding DNA: TGTGCCAGCAGCGTTCTCGGGACAGGGACGGCAGAGACCCAGTACTTC.

In this sample, this clone turned up a few times. The chain links TRBV28 to TRBJ1-5; D is possibly TRBD1 (5 bases). CDR3 size: 15 residues. Germline lookup yields CDR1 MDHEN and CDR2 SYDVKM. V was shortened by 4 bases and J by 7 bases, with 17 bases between the two germline ends. CDR3 in DNA: TGTGCCAGCAGTTGGGACCCCACGGGAGGGCAGCCCCAGCATTTT. Translation gives CASSWDPTGGQPQHF.

V is TRBV10-3 and J is TRBJ2-7; 7 bases agree with TRBD2. The ends lost 2 bases at V and 4 bases at J; junction bases unmatched: 8. CDR3 length: 15 residues. Looked up from germline, CDR1 is ENHRY and CDR2 is SYGVKD. In nucleotides, the CDR3 is TGTGCCATCAGTGAGGGCAGGACTAGTACATACGAGCAGTACTTC. Residues: CAISEGRTSTYEQYF.

The CDR3 loop reads CASRRQGGRETQYF. Here the CDR3 DNA reads TGTGCCAGCAGGCGGCAGGGAGGTCGAGAGACCCAGTACTTC. The rearrangement uses TRBV7-9 and TRBJ2-5; the D gene is possibly TRBD2 (6 bases). V gave up 6 bases and J gave up 4 bases, with 15 bases separating them. The CDR3 length is 14 residues. Germline-derived CDR1 and CDR2 are SEHNR and FQNEAQ (reference sequence).

The gene calls are TRBV7-6 and TRBJ2-5, with TRBD1 as a possible D gene (6 bases). Trimming stripped 5 bases from V and 4 bases from J, with 14 bases between. Germline CDR1 is SGHVS and CDR2 is FNYEAQ. The CDR3 is made up of 14 amino acids. The CDR3 nucleotides read TGTGCCAGCAGCCCCGGTGTCAGGGGAGAGACCCAGTACTTC. Its protein is CASSPGVRGETQYF.

The genes are TRBV5-1 and TRBJ1-5; no clear D. The CDR3 length is 18 residues. V lost 1 base to trimming and J lost 0 bases, with 17 bases between them. Germline assignment: CDR1 SGHRS and CDR2 YFSETQ. The CDR3 loop is CASSLCRLAYNSNQPQHF. Written as DNA, the CDR3 is TGCGCCAGCAGCTTGTGCAGGTTGGCTTACAATAGCAATCAGCCCCAGCATTTT.

The chain recombines TRBV6-4 with TRBJ1-5; D unclear. The V end was cut by 3 bases, the J end by 7 bases, with 10 bases between. Germline V gives CDR1 MRHNA, CDR2 SNTAGT. The CDR3 extends over 13 amino acids. The CDR3 region has the DNA TGTGCCAGCAGTGAAGCTGAGGGACAGCCCCAGCATTTT. It specifies CASSEAEGQPQHF.

A few counts support this clone. The chain combines TRBV6-6 with TRBJ2-7; D could derive from TRBD1 or TRBD2 (5 bases each). The germline V gene encodes CDR1 MNHNY and CDR2 SVGAGI (reference sequence). V gave up 7 bases and J gave up 13 bases, with 20 bases separating them. The CDR3 is made up of 12 amino acids. CDR3 protein: CASTRDGSLLYF. CDR3 DNA sequence: TGTGCCAGCACTCGGGACGGCTCGTTACTCTACTTC.

V is TRBV4-1 and J is TRBJ2-7, with 10 positions matching TRBD2. CDR1 and CDR2 from the germline V gene are MGHRA and YSYEKL. The V gene end was trimmed by 1 base and the J gene end by 2 bases; junction bases not matched to a gene: 8. This CDR3 has 17 amino acids. The CDR3 nucleotides are TGCGCCAGCAGCCAAGGGAGCGGGAGGGCCGTCCCCTACGAGCAGTACTTC. It translates to CASSQGSGRAVPYEQYF.

This sequence joins TRBV6-5 and TRBJ1-4, with 8 positions matching TRBD1. This CDR3 is 16 amino acids long. Germline CDR1 reads MNHEY; CDR2 reads SVGAGI. V lost 2 bases and J lost 8; bases outside the gene matches: 10. CDR3 nucleotides: TGTGCCAGCAGTTACACGAGGACAGGGTTGGGAGAAAAACTGTTTTTT. Its protein is CASSYTRTGLGEKLFF.

The gene calls are TRBV27 and TRBJ2-7; possibly TRBD1 for D (5 bases). This CDR3 is 14 amino acids long. With 6 bases removed from V and 2 bases from J, the gap between germline ends came to 14 bases. Germline CDR1 and CDR2: MNHEY and SMNVEV (reference sequence). The CDR3: CASSPTRAAYEQYF. The CDR3 nucleotides read TGTGCCAGCAGCCCCACCAGGGCCGCCTACGAGCAGTACTTC.

This CDR3 reads CASRVIAPTGELFF. DNA for the CDR3: TGTGCCAGCAGGGTTATCGCACCCACCGGGGAGCTGTTTTTT. The genes are TRBV2 and TRBJ2-2, with D hard to call. CDR1 is SNHLY and CDR2 is FYNNEI in the germline V gene. V gave up 6 bases and J gave up 4 bases, with 12 bases separating them. The length of the CDR3 is 14 residues.

The J gene is TRBJ2-2, the V gene TRBV28; no reliable D call. This CDR3 spans 18 amino acids. Germline V CDR1 and CDR2: MDHEN, SYDVKM. Trimming took off 5 bases at V and 2 bases at J, with 21 bases between the two ends. The CDR3 region has the DNA TGTGCCAGCAGTCACCGTTGGACCGCTTACTTAAACACCGGGGAGCTGTTTTTT. Amino acids: CASSHRWTAYLNTGELFF.

The CDR3 DNA reads TGTGCCAGCAGTTTGTCAGGGGTAAAGAACACTGAAGCTTTCTTT. Its translation is CASSLSGVKNTEAFF. This chain connects TRBV28 to TRBJ1-1, with D possibly TRBD1 on 6 matching bases. Germline V gene lookup returns CDR1 MDHEN and CDR2 SYDVKM. V shed 3 bases and J shed 1 base, with 12 bases lying between them. CDR3 size: 15 residues.

This clone is a singleton in its sample. J is TRBJ2-7 and V is TRBV23-1, with 9 bases that match TRBD1. TRBV23-1 is an ORF, and what it does is uncertain. With V trimmed by 2 bases and J by 2 bases, 1 base remained unmatched. CDR3 length: 14 amino acids. The CDR3 DNA is TGCGCCAGCAGTCAAGGGACAGGGACCTACGAGCAGTACTTC. This gives the protein CASSQGTGTYEQYF.

The rearrangement uses TRBV30 and TRBJ2-7; 10 nucleotides line up with TRBD2. The ends lost 4 bases at V and 4 bases at J; junction bases unmatched: 1. Germline loops: CDR1 GTSNPN, CDR2 SVGIG (reference sequence). CDR3 size: 12 residues. CDR3 DNA sequence: TGTGCCTGGACTAGCGGGAGTTACGAGCAGTACTTC. It specifies CAWTSGSYEQYF.

The chain couples TRBV4-1 to TRBJ2-2; D uncertain. Per germline, CDR1 MGHRA and CDR2 YSYEKL. The CDR3 is 16 amino acids. The ends were cut back, 4 bases at V and 0 bases at J, with 12 bases in the middle. The CDR3 nucleotides are TGCGCCAGCAGCCGTCGCGAAGGAGCGAACACCGGGGAGCTGTTTTTT. Translation gives CASSRREGANTGELFF.

This chain connects TRBV7-3 to TRBJ2-3; the match to TRBD1 covers 8 bases. The V gene's germline CDR1 is SGHTA and CDR2 FQGTGA. The CDR3 totals 14 residues. V dropped 6 bases and J dropped 2; count of bases not matched to a gene: 4. DNA for the CDR3: TGTGCCAGCAGTCCGGGACAGGTCACAGATACGCAGTATTTT. The encoded protein is CASSPGQVTDTQYF. The complete variable domain, with remaining parts taken from reference TRBV7-3 and TRBJ2-3, reads GAGVSQTPSNKVTEKGKYVELRCDPISGHTALYWYRQSLGQGPEFLIYFQGTGAADDSGLPNDRFFAVRPEGSVSTLKIQRTERGDSAVYLCASSPGQVTDTQYFGPGTRLTVL.